The entry below gives a single T cell receptor beta chain sequence along with its context. The antigen is not known. These data are taken from a study of chemoradiotherapy in HPV16-positive cancers. Turning to the study itself: Functional T-cell assays on two HPV16-positive patients' cells defined candidate HPV-specific clones and common TCR motifs.

Overall study results and limits: During treatment, candidate HPV-specific clones and E7-related motifs expanded in tumor. Better recurrence-free survival went with HPV-responsive T-cell expansion in HPV16-positive patients.

Assay used: immunoSEQ multiplex PCR; TCRdb lists only in-frame clones, some missing. The table shows roughly 19,000 clones, with approximately 87% occurring only once. The material was blood, obtained from a patient who underwent chemoradiotherapy. The sequence was obtained from a human donor with HPV-associated anogenital cancer.

CDR3 amino acids: CASSLIPSGEETQYF. The CDR3 nucleotides are TGTGCCAGCAGCTTAATTCCTAGCGGGGAAGAGACCCAGTACTTC. This chain uses TRBV7-3 with TRBJ2-5, with 9 bases that match TRBD2. This CDR3 is built from 15 residues. Germline-derived CDR1 and CDR2 are SGHTA and FQGTGA. V lost 1 base, J lost 3 bases, and 3 bases stayed unmatched.